This T cell receptor beta chain was obtained from a study of Ad26.COV2.S vaccination and SARS-CoV-2 variants. Looking at the study overall: This donor came from the COV1001 trial of Ad26.COV2.S.

This table comes from immunoSEQ multiplex PCR, and its TCRdb copy is limited to in-frame clones, with some not included. There are about 440,000 clones in the sample; 90% occur only once, and roughly 4.3% lies in the top ten. V lost 0 bases, J lost 2 bases, and 17 bases lay in between. Germline V CDR1 and CDR2: SGHDN, FVKESK. The CDR3 has 18 residues. Treatment in this sample: some 20 received Ad26.COV2.S at low or high dose, single or two shots; about 5 received placebo; per-sample allocation not given. Following the first vaccine or placebo injection, samples were taken on day 63. An adult donor aged 18-55 years was enrolled in Boston. What was given as vaccine was an Ad26 vector encoding Wuhan-strain SARS-CoV-2 spike.

V is TRBV14 and J is TRBJ2-1; D is unclear. The input for sequencing was peripheral blood, taken in a trial of Ad26.COV2.S vaccine versus placebo. The source of this sequence is a person between 18 and 65 years old who received the Ad26.COV2.S COVID-19 vaccine or a placebo. Written as DNA, the CDR3 is TGTGCCAGCAGCCAAGATCCCCCGGGCAGGTCGACCTACAATGAGCAGTTCTTC. Amino acid sequence: CASSQDPPGRSTYNEQFF.